This T cell receptor (beta chain) was found in a study of CD8 T cells in ankylosing spondylitis (dated by TCRdb to 2016 to 2017). At the level of the whole study: T cell receptor beta repertoires were profiled in healthy donors and ankylosing spondylitis patients so that disease-linked TCR variants could be found. Peripheral blood samples were taken, and synovial fluid was additionally collected from ankylosing spondylitis patients. The full study cohort was made up of 25 ankylosing spondylitis patients and about a hundred healthy donors.

V is cut by 0 bases and J by 5 bases, and the space between the germline ends is 13 bases. The CDR3, from cysteine to phenylalanine, totals 15 residues. Only the CDR3 region is kept as DNA, spanning 45 bases read in frame from base 1. CDR1 and CDR2, per the germline V gene (reference sequence), are MNHEY and SMNVEV. Results the study describes overall, beyond this receptor: Some TCR beta motif variants had previously been reported in synovial fluid and blood of reactive arthritis patients, which suggested common disease-initiation mechanisms. The disease-linked clones were reported to be significantly enriched in matched synovial fluid samples from ankylosing spondylitis patients. Blood from ankylosing spondylitis patients appeared to be characterized by a TCR beta motif composed of roughly 8 highly homologous amino acid variants. The disease-linked clones had a CD8+ phenotype and were found at relatively low frequencies in peripheral blood.

Sequencing was performed on an Illumina HiSeq 2500. Quantitative 5'-RACE with molecular barcodes was used to prepare TCR beta libraries. The published analysis was carried out like this. A new computational method based on a probabilistic model of VDJ rearrangement was used to identify disease-linked TCR variants. TCRdb cleaned the public reads at Q25 with fastp, built clones with MiXCR and kept in-frame beta chains. Rows are combined by CDR3 protein, so each entry shows the most common genes and DNA. For this entry, the V and J calls and clone size follow TCRdb and not the study's own pipeline. The sample contains under 850,000 distinct CDR3 sequences, around 20% of them found a single time. The biggest ten clones account for around 20% of the sample. This clonotype was observed a handful of times. The specificity of this receptor is unknown. No base quality information exists; no much larger clone differs at one position.

What was sequenced was blood, either unsorted or a sorted T cell fraction (not recorded which). The chain is made from TRBV27 and TRBJ2-5, and perhaps TRBD2 as D gene, on 5 matching bases. This sequence was found in a male donor with ankylosing spondylitis. Read as DNA, the sequence is TGTGCCAGCAGTTTATCGTACACGCCGGGGGAGACCCAGTACTTC. The resulting protein is CASSLSYTPGETQYF.